The 20 T cell receptor beta chains below were found in one sample sequenced in a study of blood T cell repertoires in COVID-19 (dated by TCRdb to about 2020). Library construction relied on the immunoSEQ multiplex PCR assay. Sourced from immuneACCESS, this table was stored by TCRdb with only in-frame sequences that have V and J called. A share of the clones is absent; for the studies checked, an unresolved V gene accounts for under half, and the remainder has no known explanation. Counted in this sample were about 48,000 clones; 85% to 90% of them appeared once. 5.5% to 7% of the sample is taken by the ten largest. Sequencing was carried out using peripheral blood. These TCRs come from an older woman with acute or convalescent COVID-19.

This rearrangement joins TRBV19 to TRBJ2-1, with 14 bases that match TRBD2. After removal of 5 bases from V and 9 bases from J, the junction contained 21 bases not matched to a gene. The CDR3 extends over 20 amino acids. Germline-derived CDR1 and CDR2 are LNHDA and SQIVND (reference sequence). The CDR3 DNA reads as TGTGCCAGTAGTCCGGGACACTCCGGGACTAGCGGGAGACCCCGGGCTGAGCAGTTCTTC. Translated: CASSPGHSGTSGRPRAEQFF.

In its sample, this clone was seen once. The gene calls are TRBV6-6 and TRBJ1-2, with 9 bases identical to TRBD1. The CDR3 extends over 13 amino acids. The germline V gene encodes CDR1 MNHNY and CDR2 SVGAGI (reference sequence). Trimming removed 2 bases from V and 8 bases from J; junction bases left unmatched: 3. The CDR3 coding sequence is TGTGCCAGCAGTTACGGGACAGGGAACGGCTACACCTTC. Translating gives CASSYGTGNGYTF.

The chain combines TRBV12-3 or TRBV12-4 with TRBJ1-1; TRBD1 matches 8 bases. J lost 4 bases, V lost 5 bases, and 3 bases had no gene match. The CDR3 spans 13 residues. The CDR3 DNA reads TGTGCCAGCAGTCGGACAGGGCGCACTGAAGCTTTCTTT. This translates into CASSRTGRTEAFF.

The V gene is TRBV24-1, the J gene TRBJ1-5, with 8 bases fitting TRBD1. Germline-derived CDR1 and CDR2 are KGHDR and SFDVKD. The ends lost 4 bases at V and 2 bases at J; junction bases unmatched: 3. This CDR3 has 15 residues. CDR3 sequence (DNA): TGTGCCACCAGTGACGACAGGGGATGCAATCAGCCCCAGCATTTT. This translates into CATSDDRGCNQPQHF.

The chain links TRBV18 to TRBJ1-3; no clear D. From germline, CDR1 is KGHSH and CDR2 LQKENI. This CDR3 contains 18 residues. Trimming stripped 1 base from V and 0 bases from J, with 16 bases between. CDR3 region: CASSPLPDSGSSGNTIYF. CDR3 DNA sequence: TGTGCCAGCTCACCACTCCCAGACTCTGGCAGCTCTGGAAACACCATATATTTT.

The genes are TRBV6-5 and TRBJ1-3, with D unclear. The germline V gene encodes CDR1 MNHEY and CDR2 SVGAGI. This CDR3 contains 15 residues. Trimming cost V 0 bases and J 4 bases, with 10 bases left between them. The chain's CDR3 is CASSYSSRFGNTIYF. The DNA of the CDR3 is TGTGCCAGCAGTTACTCATCTCGGTTCGGAAACACCATATATTTT.

In its sample, this clone was seen once. The chain couples TRBV2 to TRBJ1-5; TRBD1 aligns across 10 bases. V was pared by 8 bases and J by 6 bases, with 7 bases of the junction left unmatched. The CDR3 consists of 14 residues. Germline values: CDR1 SNHLY, CDR2 FYNNEI. The CDR3 region has the DNA TGTGCCAGCGGCGGACAGGGGGGGGTTCAGCCCCAGCATTTT. Translation gives CASGGQGGVQPQHF.

This clone was observed once. Here the CDR3 reads CSVEPYAVYNEQFF. The CDR3 DNA reads TGCAGCGTTGAACCCTATGCCGTATACAATGAGCAGTTCTTC. The chain carries TRBV29-1 and TRBJ2-1; D remains ambiguous. From germline, CDR1 is SQVTM and CDR2 ANQGSEA. This CDR3 region has 14 residues. The ends were cut back, 2 bases at V and 4 bases at J, with 12 bases in the middle.

The V and J genes are TRBV27 and TRBJ2-3, with D possibly matching TRBD2 (6 bases). This CDR3 region has 17 residues. Germline CDR1 and CDR2: MNHEY and SMNVEV (reference sequence). Deletions cut 7 bases from V and 4 bases from J, with 24 bases between. CDR3 loop: CASTRGMQAREADTQYF. The CDR3 region has the DNA TGTGCCAGCACCCGGGGGATGCAGGCTAGGGAAGCAGATACGCAGTATTTT.

This chain uses TRBV4-3 with TRBJ2-2; the D gene is possibly TRBD2 (5 bases). V was clipped by 0 bases and J by 3 bases, with 17 bases between them. This CDR3 comprises 18 residues. In germline, CDR1 is LGHNA, CDR2 YSLEER. CDR3 sequence reads: CASSQDLSGAEYTGELFF. The CDR3, as DNA: TGCGCCAGCAGCCAAGATCTGAGCGGCGCGGAGTACACCGGGGAGCTGTTTTTT.

The rearrangement links TRBV7-3 to TRBJ1-6, with 9 bases lining up with TRBD1. This CDR3 comprises 15 residues. Germline lookup yields CDR1 SGHTA and CDR2 FQGTGA. V dropped 5 bases and J dropped 7; count of bases not matched to a gene: 6. CDR3 protein: CASSARTGENSPLHF. The CDR3 coding sequence is TGTGCCAGCAGCGCCCGGACAGGGGAAAATTCACCCCTCCACTTT.

V gene TRBV5-1 combines with J gene TRBJ1-4; TRBD1 matches 8 bases. This CDR3 region has 15 residues. V lost 5 bases, J lost 1 base, and 4 bases stayed unmatched. Germline V CDR1 and CDR2: SGHRS, YFSETQ. Written as DNA, the CDR3 is TGCGCCAGCAGACCGACAGGGGTAACTAATGAAAAACTGTTTTTT. Translating gives CASRPTGVTNEKLFF.

The table lists this clone with a few counts. The rearrangement links TRBV5-4 to TRBJ2-1, with 13 bases lining up with TRBD2. CDR1 and CDR2 from the germline V gene are SGHNT and YYREEE (reference sequence). The CDR3 is 15 residues long. Germline trimming cut 1 base from V and 12 bases from J; bases unmatched to any gene: 7. CDR3 region: CASSLNVGLAGWQFF. CDR3 bases: TGTGCCAGCAGCTTGAATGTGGGACTAGCGGGGTGGCAGTTCTTC.

This clone was detected only a few times. The chain carries TRBV9 and TRBJ2-3, with 7 bases fitting TRBD2. This CDR3 has 16 amino acids. Germline CDR1 and CDR2: SGDLS and YYNGEE. The V gene end was trimmed by 1 base and the J gene end by 2 bases; junction bases not matched to a gene: 7. The CDR3 protein is CASSVRTGGLTDTQYF. CDR3 sequence (DNA): TGTGCCAGCAGCGTAAGGACGGGGGGACTCACAGATACGCAGTATTTT. The full variable domain, rest sourced from reference TRBV9 and TRBJ2-3, is DSGVTQTPKHLITATGQRVTLRCSPRSGDLSVYWYQQSLDQGLQFLIQYYNGEERAKGNILERFSAQQFPDLHSELNLSSLELGDSALYFCASSVRTGGLTDTQYFGPGTRLTVL.

The genes are TRBV7-9 and TRBJ1-1; D unresolved. The germline V gene encodes CDR1 SEHNR and CDR2 FQNEAQ (reference sequence). The length of the CDR3 is 14 residues. V was trimmed by 5 bases and J by 4 bases, leaving 14 bases between them. CDR3 bases: TGTGCCAGCAGCGGAGACGGGGATTCCACTGAAGCTTTCTTT. Its translation is CASSGDGDSTEAFF. Combining the CDR3 with reference TRBV7-9 and TRBJ1-1 gives the whole variable domain DTGVSQNPRHKITKRGQNVTFRCDPISEHNRLYWYRQTLGQGPEFLTYFQNEAQLEKSRLLSDRFSAERPKGSFSTLEIQRTEQGDSAMYLCASSGDGDSTEAFFGQGTRLTVV.

J is TRBJ2-7 and V is TRBV7-2, with 8 bases identical to TRBD1. This CDR3 is built from 13 residues. Trimming cost V 2 bases and J 6 bases; bases outside gene matches: 3. CDR1 and CDR2 (germline): SGHTA, FQGNSA. CDR3 coding DNA: TGTGCCAGCAGCTTACAGGGGGCGGGCGAGCAGTACTTC. Translation gives CASSLQGAGEQYF.

J is TRBJ1-1 and V is TRBV5-1, with D possibly being TRBD1 (5 bases). The germline V gene encodes CDR1 SGHRS and CDR2 YFSETQ. The CDR3 length is 14 residues. V was clipped by 4 bases and J by 4 bases, with 14 bases between them. The CDR3 protein is CASSHGTRGTEAFF. The DNA for the CDR3 is TGCGCCAGCAGCCACGGGACTCGCGGCACTGAAGCTTTCTTT.

The chain combines TRBV5-8 with TRBJ1-5, with TRBD1 as a possible D gene (5 bases). Germline values: CDR1 SGHTS, CDR2 YDEGEE. The CDR3 runs 15 residues. Between the trimmed V and J ends, which lost 7 bases and 3 bases, there was a span of 17 bases. DNA for the CDR3: TGTGCCAGCGTCAAGGCGGCAGGGATCAATCAGCCCCAGCATTTT. The encoded protein is CASVKAAGINQPQHF.

The genes are TRBV4-1 and TRBJ1-1; no definite D call. In germline, CDR1 is MGHRA, CDR2 YSYEKL. The CDR3 consists of 17 residues. The V and J ends lost 4 bases and 1 base respectively, with 19 bases between them. The CDR3 DNA reads as TGCGCCAGCAGCCTAAGAGGGTCGGGGTTAGGGAACACTGAAGCTTTCTTT. Protein sequence: CASSLRGSGLGNTEAFF.

The chain recombines TRBV14 with TRBJ2-4; D perhaps matches TRBD1 (6 bases). The CDR3 is 12 amino acids. Germline V gives CDR1 SGHDN, CDR2 FVKESK. V was trimmed by 0 bases and J by 9 bases, leaving 6 bases between them. CDR3: CASSQDRGIQYF. The CDR3 region has the DNA TGTGCCAGCAGCCAAGACAGGGGCATTCAGTACTTC. The full variable domain, its missing parts supplied by reference TRBV14 and TRBJ2-4, is EAGVTQFPSHSVIEKGQTVTLRCDPISGHDNLYWYRRVMGKEIKFLLHFVKESKQDESGMPNNRFLAERTGGTYSTLKVQPAELEDSGVYFCASSQDRGIQYFGAGTRLSVL.